A single sample is the source of the 18 T cell receptor beta chains below, sequenced in a study of blood T cell repertoires in COVID-19. Clones were sequenced by immunoSEQ multiplex PCR, and TCRdb holds only the in-frame ones, with some missing. The data show a few hundred thousand clones, roughly 88% seen once. Sequencing input: PBMCs or T cells enriched from blood (not recorded which). The source of these receptors is a woman between 50 and 59 years old with acute COVID-19.

The CDR3 spells CASSQDRGSSYEQYF. CDR3 sequence (DNA): TGCGCCAGCAGCCAAGACAGGGGGAGCTCCTACGAGCAGTACTTC. The V call is TRBV4-1, the J call TRBJ2-7; TRBD1 agrees at 7 bases. With 0 bases clipped from V and 0 bases from J, the junction kept 2 bases outside the gene matches. Germline loops: CDR1 MGHRA, CDR2 YSYEKL. This CDR3 contains 15 residues.

V is TRBV10-3 and J is TRBJ1-1; D is unresolved. Germline CDR1 and CDR2: ENHRY and SYGVKD. The CDR3 totals 14 residues. V was shortened by 2 bases and J by 5 bases, with 12 bases between the two germline ends. The CDR3 protein is CAISEGPRRTEAFF. The CDR3 DNA reads as TGTGCCATCAGTGAGGGACCCCGGAGGACTGAAGCTTTCTTT.

The gene calls are TRBV6-6 and TRBJ2-2, with D tentatively TRBD1 (6 bases). V lost 0 bases, J lost 6 bases, and 14 bases lay in between. The CDR3 extends over 16 amino acids. The germline V gene has CDR1 MNHNY and CDR2 SVGAGI (reference sequence). The CDR3 DNA is TGTGCCAGCAGTTACTCCAGGGGACGTGGCCCCGGGGAGCTGTTTTTT. Protein: CASSYSRGRGPGELFF.

This sequence joins TRBV15 and TRBJ2-1, with 11 bases lining up with TRBD2. Germline V CDR1 and CDR2: LNHNV, YYDKDF (reference sequence). The CDR3 has 17 amino acids. The junction had 5 bases not matched to a gene; V was cut back by 1 base and J by 3 bases. The CDR3 coding sequence is TGTGCCACCAGCAGAGGAACTAGCGGGAGTGACTACAATGAGCAGTTCTTC. Protein product: CATSRGTSGSDYNEQFF.

The CDR3 loop reads CASSVDGSGFYEQYF. CDR3 coding DNA: TGTGCCAGCAGCGTAGACGGGAGTGGGTTTTACGAGCAGTACTTC. This chain connects TRBV9 to TRBJ2-7; tentative D call: TRBD2 (6 bases). Trimming left V 0 bases short and J 4 bases short, with 14 bases between. Germline values: CDR1 SGDLS, CDR2 YYNGEE. This CDR3 spans 15 amino acids.

The rearrangement joins TRBV28 to TRBJ1-4; perhaps TRBD1 as D (6 bases). The CDR3 covers 14 residues. The V gene's germline CDR1 is MDHEN and CDR2 SYDVKM. V was pared by 6 bases and J by 3 bases, with 11 bases between. The CDR3 sequence: CASSTRGANEKLFF. CDR3 bases: TGTGCCAGCAGCACCAGGGGTGCTAATGAAAAACTGTTTTTT. Full variable domain (missing parts from reference TRBV28 and TRBJ1-4): DVKVTQSSRYLVKRTGEKVFLECVQDMDHENMFWYRQDPGLGLRLIYFSYDVKMKEKGDIPEGYSVSREKKERFSLILESASTNQTSMYLCASSTRGANEKLFFGSGTQLSVL.

The J gene is TRBJ1-3, the V gene TRBV28; 8 bases are a match to TRBD1. V gave up 8 bases and J gave up 2 bases; unmatched junction bases: 11. CDR3 length equals 16 residues. Looked up from germline, CDR1 is MDHEN and CDR2 is SYDVKM. CDR3 in DNA: TGTGCCAGCCAGAACCGACAGGGGACCGCTGGAAACACCATATATTTT. The encoded protein is CASQNRQGTAGNTIYF.

The table lists this clone with a count of one. The V and J genes are TRBV7-3 and TRBJ1-3; 7 positions match TRBD1. The CDR3 sequence is 17 residues long. Germline V gene data show CDR1 as SGHTA and CDR2 as FQGTGA. Trimming took 5 bases from V and 0 from J; bases not matched to a gene: 10. CDR3: CASSVYRDSSSGNTIYF. The CDR3 DNA follows: TGTGCCAGCAGCGTATACCGGGACAGTAGCTCTGGAAACACCATATATTTT.

The gene calls are TRBV24-1 and TRBJ2-1; 9 bases match TRBD1. V dropped 5 bases and J dropped 8; count of bases not matched to a gene: 9. CDR3 size: 15 residues. CDR1 is KGHDR and CDR2 is SFDVKD in the germline V gene. The CDR3 spells CATSVGGTGNDEQFF. In DNA form, the CDR3 reads TGTGCCACCAGTGTTGGTGGGACAGGGAACGATGAGCAGTTCTTC.

The rearrangement uses TRBV28 and TRBJ2-3; TRBD2 might be the D (6 bases). The CDR3 covers 14 residues. V was cut by 6 bases and J by 2 bases, with 12 bases left in between. Germline loops: CDR1 MDHEN, CDR2 SYDVKM. The CDR3 DNA sequence: TGTGCCAGCAGGCGGGGCGGAACCACAGATACGCAGTATTTT. This codes for CASRRGGTTDTQYF.

This chain connects TRBV7-6 to TRBJ2-7, with 11 nucleotides matching TRBD1. This CDR3 is 13 amino acids long. With V trimmed by 5 bases and J by 4 bases, 1 base remained unmatched. Per germline, CDR1 SGHVS and CDR2 FNYEAQ. The CDR3 DNA follows: TGTGCCAGCAGCCGGGACAGGGGGTACGAGCAGTACTTC. Translation gives CASSRDRGYEQYF.

A few counts support this clone. The chain recombines TRBV28 with TRBJ1-1; no definite D call. V shed 6 bases and J shed 0 bases, with 14 bases lying between them. The CDR3 runs 15 residues. The germline CDR1 and CDR2 sequences are MDHEN and SYDVKM. Written as DNA, the CDR3 is TGTGCCAGCAGCCTCCCTAACCGGGTGAACACTGAAGCTTTCTTT. Encoded protein: CASSLPNRVNTEAFF.

The chain links TRBV5-1 to TRBJ2-2; the match to TRBD2 covers 9 bases. CDR1 is SGHRS and CDR2 is YFSETQ in the germline V gene. V shed 0 bases and J 4 bases; nucleotides not matched to a gene: 1. The CDR3 consists of 15 residues. CDR3 sequence: CASSLETSGTGELFF. CDR3 coding DNA: TGCGCCAGCAGCTTGGAGACTAGCGGCACCGGGGAGCTGTTTTTT.

The V call is TRBV9, the J call TRBJ1-2; 8 nucleotides line up with TRBD1. This CDR3 has 14 amino acids. Germline CDR1 and CDR2: SGDLS and YYNGEE. V gave up 3 bases and J gave up 2 bases; unmatched junction bases: 3. DNA for the CDR3: TGTGCCAGCAGCGGAAGACAGGGGAACTATGGCTACACCTTC. Amino acid sequence: CASSGRQGNYGYTF.

A word on this clone: Because the CDR3's place on the DNA is in doubt, the DNA is left out and the CDR3 is given as listed by TCRdb. The chain links TRBV4-1 to TRBJ1-4; TRBD1 was called by the table and not checked on the DNA. Germline V CDR1 and CDR2: MGHRA, YSYEKL. Counting both end residues, the CDR3 totals 16 amino acids. CDR3 amino acids: CASSQDIRARGAKLFF.

The chain employs TRBV6-5 and TRBJ2-7; D perhaps matches TRBD1 (6 bases). The CDR3 totals 13 residues. Per the germline V gene, CDR1 is MNHEY and CDR2 is SVGAGI. V lost 4 bases and J lost 4, with 11 bases in between. CDR3 loop: CASSFTGKYEQYF. The CDR3 DNA reads as TGTGCCAGCAGTTTCACAGGGAAATACGAGCAGTACTTC.

Written as DNA, the CDR3 is TGCGCCAGCAGCCAATGGGCCCGACAGGACTCCCGGGAGACCCAGTACTTC. Its protein product is CASSQWARQDSRETQYF. This sequence joins TRBV4-1 and TRBJ2-5; D is possibly TRBD1 (6 bases). The CDR3 totals 17 residues. V was trimmed by 2 bases and J by 5 bases, leaving 21 bases between them. From germline, CDR1 is MGHRA and CDR2 YSYEKL.

The chain recombines TRBV23-1 with TRBJ1-3; D is perhaps TRBD1 (6 bases). TRBV23-1 is assigned to the ORF class and has an uncertain function. The CDR3 sequence is 15 residues long. V lost 7 bases and J lost 0, with 13 bases in between. In nucleotides, the CDR3 is TGCGCCAGCACAAAAGGACAGCCCTCTGGAAACACCATATATTTT. Protein sequence: CASTKGQPSGNTIYF.